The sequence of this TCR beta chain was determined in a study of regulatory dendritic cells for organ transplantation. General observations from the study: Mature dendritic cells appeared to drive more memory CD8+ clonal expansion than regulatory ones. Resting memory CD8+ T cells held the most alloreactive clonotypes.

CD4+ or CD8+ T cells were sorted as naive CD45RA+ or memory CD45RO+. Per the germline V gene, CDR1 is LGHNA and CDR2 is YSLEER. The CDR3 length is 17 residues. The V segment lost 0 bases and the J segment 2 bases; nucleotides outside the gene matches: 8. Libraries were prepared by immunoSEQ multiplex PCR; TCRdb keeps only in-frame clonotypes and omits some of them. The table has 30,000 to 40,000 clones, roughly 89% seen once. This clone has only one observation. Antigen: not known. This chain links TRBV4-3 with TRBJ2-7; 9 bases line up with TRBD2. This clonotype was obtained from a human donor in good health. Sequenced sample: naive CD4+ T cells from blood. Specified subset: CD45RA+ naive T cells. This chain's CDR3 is CASSQDFRAGGPYEQYF. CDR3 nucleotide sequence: TGCGCCAGCAGCCAAGATTTTCGAGCGGGAGGCCCCTACGAGCAGTACTTC.